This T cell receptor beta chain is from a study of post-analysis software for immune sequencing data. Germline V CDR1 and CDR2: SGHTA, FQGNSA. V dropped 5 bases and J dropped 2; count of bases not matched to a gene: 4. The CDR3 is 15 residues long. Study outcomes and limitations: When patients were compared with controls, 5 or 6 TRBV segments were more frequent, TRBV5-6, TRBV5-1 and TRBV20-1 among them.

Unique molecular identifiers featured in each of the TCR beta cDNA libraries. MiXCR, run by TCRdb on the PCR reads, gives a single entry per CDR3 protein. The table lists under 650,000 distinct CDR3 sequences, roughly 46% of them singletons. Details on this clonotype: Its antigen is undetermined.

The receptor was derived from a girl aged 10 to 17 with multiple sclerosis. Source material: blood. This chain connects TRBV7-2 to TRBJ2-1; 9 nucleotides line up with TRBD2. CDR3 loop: CASSPRTSAYNEQFF. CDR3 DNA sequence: TGTGCCAGCAGCCCAAGGACTAGCGCCTACAATGAGCAGTTCTTC.